This is a list of T cell receptor beta chains from one sample in a study of cytomegalovirus exposure and HLA in healthy donors. The repertoire was sequenced with immunoSEQ multiplex PCR; TCRdb's copy has only in-frame clones and lacks some. Of some 160,000 clones listed, 60% to 80% were seen once; the top ten hold about 1.8%. Sequencing used PBMCs. The receptors here all came from a woman aged 30 to 39 in good health and CMV-seronegative. Both conserved end residues are part of each CDR3. The D gene is left open where the match is weak. Size is omitted from some rows. Given values are once, few, many or a class for expanded clones.

size: -; J: TRBJ2-3; D: TRBD2; V: TRBV11-2; DNA: TGTGCCAGCAGCGCGACTAGCGGGAGGCCCGGAACGCAGTATTTT; CDR3: CASSATSGRPGTQYF
size: -; J: TRBJ1-2; D: TRBD1; V: TRBV5-4; DNA: TGTGCCAGCAGCACCAGACAGGGGGGTGGCTATGGCTACACCTTC; CDR3: CASSTRQGGGYGYTF
size: -; J: TRBJ1-6; D: -; V: TRBV5-4; DNA: TGTGCCAGCAGCATTGGACAGAATAATTCACCCCTCCACTTT; CDR3: CASSIGQNNSPLHF
size: -; J: TRBJ1-2; D: TRBD1; V: TRBV29-1; DNA: TGCAGCGTTGCCCAGGGGGCGGAAGGCTATGGCTACACCTTC; CDR3: CSVAQGAEGYGYTF
size: -; J: TRBJ2-1; D: -; V: TRBV6-1; DNA: TGTGCCAGCAGTGTCTATGAGCAGTTCTTC; CDR3: CASSVYEQFF
size: -; J: TRBJ2-3; D: TRBD2; V: TRBV15; DNA: TGTGCCACCAGCCGAACTAGCGGGGGCAGCGCAGATACGCAGTATTTT; CDR3: CATSRTSGGSADTQYF
size: -; J: TRBJ2-1; D: TRBD1; V: TRBV27; DNA: TGTGCCAGCAGTTTACGACAGGGGTTGGAGGGTGAGCAGTTCTTC; CDR3: CASSLRQGLEGEQFF
size: -; J: TRBJ1-2; D: -; V: TRBV4-1; DNA: TGCGCCAGCAGCCAATTGGGCGGGTTGACGGTCTCTAACTATGGCTACACCTTC; CDR3: CASSQLGGLTVSNYGYTF
size: -; J: TRBJ1-2; D: TRBD1; V: TRBV12-5; DNA: TGTGCTAGTGGTTTGTCAGGGGGCAACTATGGCTACACCTTC; CDR3: CASGLSGGNYGYTF
size: -; J: TRBJ2-7; D: TRBD1; V: TRBV6-1; DNA: TGTGCCAGCAGTGAACAGACAGGGACCTACGAGCAGTACTTC; CDR3: CASSEQTGTYEQYF
size: few; J: TRBJ2-4; D: -; V: TRBV6-1; DNA: TGTGCCAGCAGTGAGACAGGTGCCCCAAACATTCAGTACTTC; CDR3: CASSETGAPNIQYF
size: -; J: TRBJ1-2; D: -; V: TRBV7-9; DNA: TGTGCCAGCAGCTTACTTCCCAGGGACTATGGCTACACCTTC; CDR3: CASSLLPRDYGYTF
size: -; J: TRBJ1-1; D: -; V: TRBV2; DNA: TGTGCCAGCAGGCGGGGGGCGAACACTGAAGCTTTCTTT; CDR3: CASRRGANTEAFF
size: -; J: TRBJ2-3; D: TRBD2; V: TRBV4-3; DNA: TGCGCCAGCAGCCAAGGGGGTCAAGTGATCAGCGGGGGGCAGGGCACAGATACGCAGTATTTT; CDR3: CASSQGGQVISGGQGTDTQYF
size: -; J: TRBJ1-5; D: TRBD1; V: TRBV6-1; DNA: TGTGCCAGCCAGGACAGGGATAATCAGCCCCAGCATTTT; CDR3: CASQDRDNQPQHF
size: -; J: TRBJ1-5; D: TRBD1; V: TRBV7-2; DNA: TGTGCCAGCAGTCAGGGACAGGGAGGCACTCAGCCCCAGCATTTT; CDR3: CASSQGQGGTQPQHF
size: -; J: TRBJ1-1; D: TRBD1; V: TRBV11-1; DNA: TGTGCCAGCAGCTTTTCAGGGGGCGGAGACACTGAAGCTTTCTTT; CDR3: CASSFSGGGDTEAFF
size: -; J: TRBJ1-1; D: -; V: TRBV6-5; DNA: TGTGCCAGCAATCTAGGAGCGGACACTGAAGCTTTCTTT; CDR3: CASNLGADTEAFF
size: -; J: TRBJ1-6; D: -; V: TRBV21-1; DNA: TGTGCCAGCAGCAAAGGGGACGGGACAGTACGGAATTCACCCCTCCACTTT; CDR3: CASSKGDGTVRNSPLHF
size: -; J: TRBJ1-1; D: -; V: TRBV5-5; DNA: TGTGCCAGCAGCTATATAACAGTGAACACTGAAGCTTTCTTT; CDR3: CASSYITVNTEAFF
size: -; J: TRBJ2-7; D: TRBD2; V: TRBV30; DNA: TGTGCCTGGAGCGCCCGACTAGCCCTATCCTACGAGCAGTACTTC; CDR3: CAWSARLALSYEQYF
size: -; J: TRBJ1-2; D: -; V: TRBV7-9; DNA: TGTGCCAGCACCGAAGGGTCGGGAGGATATGGCTACACCTTC; CDR3: CASTEGSGGYGYTF
size: -; J: TRBJ2-3; D: -; V: TRBV5-1; DNA: TGCGCCAGCAGCCAGGGGAGCACAGATACGCAGTATTTT; CDR3: CASSQGSTDTQYF
size: -; J: TRBJ1-3; D: -; V: TRBV2; DNA: TGTGCCAGCACCGGAGGCGGAGGGTTTGGAAACACCATATATTTT; CDR3: CASTGGGGFGNTIYF
size: -; J: TRBJ1-3; D: -; V: TRBV4-1; DNA: TGCGCCAGCAGCCAAGAGAGTAGGACAGTCACTGGAAACACCATATATTTT; CDR3: CASSQESRTVTGNTIYF
size: -; J: TRBJ1-1; D: TRBD1; V: TRBV7-2; DNA: TGTGCCAGCAGCTTAGCGGGACAGGGTATAAACACTGAAGCTTTCTTT; CDR3: CASSLAGQGINTEAFF
size: -; J: TRBJ2-7; D: -; V: TRBV6-5; DNA: TGTGCCAGCAGTACCAGTAGCGGATCCTACGAGCAGTACTTC; CDR3: CASSTSSGSYEQYF
size: -; J: TRBJ2-7; D: TRBD1; V: TRBV9; DNA: TGTGCCAGCAGCGTAGTCGGGACAGGCGTTTTCCACGAGCAGTACTTC; CDR3: CASSVVGTGVFHEQYF
size: -; J: TRBJ1-1; D: TRBD1; V: TRBV6-1; DNA: TGTGCCAGCAGGGGCATGGGACAGAAGAACACTGAAGCTTTCTTT; CDR3: CASRGMGQKNTEAFF
size: -; J: TRBJ1-1; D: TRBD1; V: TRBV6-4; DNA: TGTGCCAGCAGTGAATTACAGGGGCGTGAAGCTTTCTTT; CDR3: CASSELQGREAFF
size: -; J: TRBJ1-2; D: -; V: TRBV5-1; DNA: TGCGCCAGCAGCTTGGGACAGAACTATGGCTACACCTTC; CDR3: CASSLGQNYGYTF
size: -; J: TRBJ2-1; D: -; V: TRBV9; DNA: TGTGCCAGCAGCGTAGGAGGGGGGGCCCGGGAGCAGTTCTTC; CDR3: CASSVGGGAREQFF
size: few; J: TRBJ2-2; D: TRBD1; V: TRBV2; DNA: TGTGCCAGCAGAGACAGGGGCCGCTTGAACACCGGGGAGCTGTTTTTT; CDR3: CASRDRGRLNTGELFF
size: -; J: TRBJ1-5; D: TRBD1; V: TRBV2; DNA: TGTGCCAGCAGTGGGGACAGCCATAGCAATCAGCCCCAGCATTTT; CDR3: CASSGDSHSNQPQHF
size: -; J: TRBJ2-7; D: -; V: TRBV6-1; DNA: TGTGCCAGCAGTTATAACGAGCAGTACTTC; CDR3: CASSYNEQYF
size: -; J: TRBJ1-1; D: -; V: TRBV30; DNA: TGTGCCTGGATGGCAGGGGCCCTGATGAACACTGAAGCTTTCTTT; CDR3: CAWMAGALMNTEAFF
size: -; J: TRBJ1-1; D: -; V: TRBV18; DNA: TGTGCCAGCTCAGACGAGAGGACTGAAGCTTTCTTT; CDR3: CASSDERTEAFF
size: few; J: TRBJ2-5; D: -; V: TRBV6-6; DNA: TGTGCCAGCAGTTACTCGAGCGGTTACCAAGAGACCCAGTACTTC; CDR3: CASSYSSGYQETQYF
size: -; J: TRBJ1-4; D: TRBD1; V: TRBV2; DNA: TGTGCCAGCAGTGTAGGGACAGGGGGAGAAAAACTGTTTTTT; CDR3: CASSVGTGGEKLFF
size: -; J: TRBJ2-1; D: TRBD2; V: TRBV5-1; DNA: TGCGCCAGCAGCCCGGGACTAGCGGCCTCCAATGAGCAGTTCTTC; CDR3: CASSPGLAASNEQFF
size: -; J: TRBJ1-2; D: -; V: TRBV2; DNA: TGTGCCAGCAGTGCGGTTAGGGGTGGCTACACCTTC; CDR3: CASSAVRGGYTF
size: -; J: TRBJ2-3; D: TRBD2; V: TRBV27; DNA: TGTGCCAGCAGTTTATCGATGGGGGGGAGCACAGATACGCAGTATTTT; CDR3: CASSLSMGGSTDTQYF
size: -; J: TRBJ2-1; D: -; V: TRBV15; DNA: TGTGCCACCAGCAGAGGAACAGAGAACAATGAGCAGTTCTTC; CDR3: CATSRGTENNEQFF
size: -; J: TRBJ1-2; D: -; V: TRBV5-4; DNA: TGTGCCAGCAGCTTCGGCGGGTTCGCCTATGGCTACACCTTC; CDR3: CASSFGGFAYGYTF
size: -; J: TRBJ2-3; D: TRBD2; V: TRBV4-2; DNA: TGTGCCAGCAGCCAAGATTGGGGGCGGGGGGGCCGCACAGATACGCAGTATTTT; CDR3: CASSQDWGRGGRTDTQYF
size: -; J: TRBJ1-5; D: TRBD1; V: TRBV2; DNA: TGTGCCAGCAGTATCAGGGGGACTTACAATCAGCCCCAGCATTTT; CDR3: CASSIRGTYNQPQHF
size: -; J: TRBJ2-7; D: TRBD1; V: TRBV6-6; DNA: TGTGCCAGCATGGACTCGGACAGGCACGAGCAGTACTTC; CDR3: CASMDSDRHEQYF
size: -; J: TRBJ1-1; D: -; V: TRBV5-1; DNA: TGCGCCAGCAGGGAGCAGGGGATGAACACTGAAGCTTTCTTT; CDR3: CASREQGMNTEAFF
size: -; J: TRBJ1-5; D: -; V: TRBV6-5; DNA: TGTGCCAGCAGTTTCTTGAATCAGCCCCAGCATTTT; CDR3: CASSFLNQPQHF
size: -; J: TRBJ1-5; D: TRBD1; V: TRBV5-1; DNA: TGCGCCAGCAGCGAGGGACAGGGGGATCAGCCCCAGCATTTT; CDR3: CASSEGQGDQPQHF
size: -; J: TRBJ2-1; D: TRBD2; V: TRBV5-4; DNA: TGTGCCAGCAGCTTGGGCGGGGGGGCCTCCTACAATGAGCAGTTCTTC; CDR3: CASSLGGGASYNEQFF
size: -; J: TRBJ1-1; D: -; V: TRBV25-1; DNA: TGTGCCAGCAGTCCGAGCGGGGTTATGAACACTGAAGCTTTCTTT; CDR3: CASSPSGVMNTEAFF
size: -; J: TRBJ2-3; D: TRBD1; V: TRBV4-1; DNA: TGCGCCAGCAGCCAAAGCGCAATCCAGGGGGCCACAGATACGCAGTATTTT; CDR3: CASSQSAIQGATDTQYF
size: -; J: TRBJ2-7; D: -; V: TRBV25-1; DNA: TGTGCCAGCAGTAGCGCTTACGAGCAGTACTTC; CDR3: CASSSAYEQYF
size: -; J: TRBJ1-3; D: -; V: TRBV9; DNA: TGTGCCAGCAGCGTACTTGACAAGAGCTCTGGAAACACCATATATTTT; CDR3: CASSVLDKSSGNTIYF